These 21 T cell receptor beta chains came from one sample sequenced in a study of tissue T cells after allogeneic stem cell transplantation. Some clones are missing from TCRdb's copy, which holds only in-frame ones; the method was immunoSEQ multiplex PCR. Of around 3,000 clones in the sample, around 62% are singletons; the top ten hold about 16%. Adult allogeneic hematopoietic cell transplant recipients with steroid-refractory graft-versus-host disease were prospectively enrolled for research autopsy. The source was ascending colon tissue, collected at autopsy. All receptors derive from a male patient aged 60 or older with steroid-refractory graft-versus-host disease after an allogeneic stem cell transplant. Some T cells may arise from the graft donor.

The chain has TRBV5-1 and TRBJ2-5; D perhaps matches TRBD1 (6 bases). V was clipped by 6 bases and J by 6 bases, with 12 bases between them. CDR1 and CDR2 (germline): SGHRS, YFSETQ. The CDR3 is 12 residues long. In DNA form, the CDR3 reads TGCGCCAGCAATGAGGGGGAACAGACCCAGTACTTC. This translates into CASNEGEQTQYF.

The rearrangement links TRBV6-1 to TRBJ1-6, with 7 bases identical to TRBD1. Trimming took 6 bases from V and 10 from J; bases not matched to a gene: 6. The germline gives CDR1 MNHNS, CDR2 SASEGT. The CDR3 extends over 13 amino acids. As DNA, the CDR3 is TGTGCCAGCAGATATGACAGGGTCTCACCCCTCCACTTT. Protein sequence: CASRYDRVSPLHF.

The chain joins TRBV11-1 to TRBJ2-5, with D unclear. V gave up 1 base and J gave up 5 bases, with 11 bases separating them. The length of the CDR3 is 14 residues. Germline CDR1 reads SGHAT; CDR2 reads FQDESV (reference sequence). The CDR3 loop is CASSLEAARETQYF. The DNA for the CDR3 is TGTGCCAGCAGCTTAGAGGCCGCGAGGGAGACCCAGTACTTC.

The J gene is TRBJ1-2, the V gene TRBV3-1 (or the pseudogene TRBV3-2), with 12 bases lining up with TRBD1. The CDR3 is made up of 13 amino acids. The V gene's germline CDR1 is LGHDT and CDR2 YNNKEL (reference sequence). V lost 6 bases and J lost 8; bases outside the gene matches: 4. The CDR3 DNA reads TGTGCCAGCAGACTGGGACAGGGGGCCGGCTACACCTTC. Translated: CASRLGQGAGYTF.

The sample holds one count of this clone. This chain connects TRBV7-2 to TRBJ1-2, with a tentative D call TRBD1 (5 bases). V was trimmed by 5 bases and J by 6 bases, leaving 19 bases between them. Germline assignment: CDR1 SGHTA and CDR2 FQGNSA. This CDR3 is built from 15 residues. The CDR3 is CASSKGDWQSDGYTF. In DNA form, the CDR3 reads TGTGCCAGCAGCAAAGGGGACTGGCAAAGCGATGGCTACACCTTC.

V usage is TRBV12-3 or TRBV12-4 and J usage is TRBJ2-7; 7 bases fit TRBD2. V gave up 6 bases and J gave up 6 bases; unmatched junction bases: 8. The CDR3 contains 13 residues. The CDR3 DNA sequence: TGTGCCAGCAGGGGAGGGCCAATCTCCGAGCAGTACTTC. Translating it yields CASRGGPISEQYF.

The CDR3 coding sequence is TGTGCCAGCAGCTTGTGGGGAAATCAGCCCCAGCATTTT. It is translated as CASSLWGNQPQHF. The chain links TRBV5-6 to TRBJ1-5; no reliable D call. The CDR3 has 13 amino acids. CDR1 is SGHDT and CDR2 is YYEEEE in the germline V gene. Deletions cut 1 base from V and 4 bases from J, with 6 bases between.

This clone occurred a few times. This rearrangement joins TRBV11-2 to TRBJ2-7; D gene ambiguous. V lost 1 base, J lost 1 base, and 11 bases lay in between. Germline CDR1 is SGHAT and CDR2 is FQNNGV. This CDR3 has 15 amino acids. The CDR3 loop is CASSLVGPLSYEQYF. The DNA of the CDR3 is TGTGCCAGCAGCTTAGTAGGCCCCCTATCCTACGAGCAGTACTTC.

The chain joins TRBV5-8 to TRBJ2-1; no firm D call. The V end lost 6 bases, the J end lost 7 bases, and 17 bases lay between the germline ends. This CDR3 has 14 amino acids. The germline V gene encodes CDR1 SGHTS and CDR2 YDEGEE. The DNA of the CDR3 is TGTGCCAGCATCCCGTGGGGTCTTAAAAATGAGCAGTTCTTC. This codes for CASIPWGLKNEQFF.

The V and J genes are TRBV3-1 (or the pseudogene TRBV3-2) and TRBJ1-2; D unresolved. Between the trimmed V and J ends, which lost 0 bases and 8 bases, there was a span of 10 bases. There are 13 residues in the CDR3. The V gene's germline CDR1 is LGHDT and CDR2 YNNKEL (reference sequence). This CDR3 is CASSQETRKGYTF. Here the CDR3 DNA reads TGTGCCAGCAGCCAAGAGACCAGAAAAGGCTACACCTTC.

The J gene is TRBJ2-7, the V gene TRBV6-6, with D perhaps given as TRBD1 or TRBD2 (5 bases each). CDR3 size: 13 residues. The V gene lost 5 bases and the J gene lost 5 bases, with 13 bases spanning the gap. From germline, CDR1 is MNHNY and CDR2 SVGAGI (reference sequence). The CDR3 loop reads CASSSRDLDEQYF. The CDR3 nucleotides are TGTGCCAGCAGTAGCCGGGACCTTGACGAGCAGTACTTC.

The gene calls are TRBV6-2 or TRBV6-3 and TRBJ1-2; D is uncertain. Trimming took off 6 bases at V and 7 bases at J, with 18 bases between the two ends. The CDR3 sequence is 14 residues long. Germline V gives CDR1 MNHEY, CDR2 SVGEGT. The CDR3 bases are TGTGCCAGCAGCCCCATTAGTTCTACCTCTGGCTACACCTTC. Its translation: CASSPISSTSGYTF.

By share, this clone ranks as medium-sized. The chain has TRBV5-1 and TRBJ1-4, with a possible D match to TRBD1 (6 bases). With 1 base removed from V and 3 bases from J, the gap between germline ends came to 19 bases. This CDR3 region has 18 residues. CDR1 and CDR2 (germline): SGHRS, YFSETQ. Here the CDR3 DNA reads TGCGCCAGCAGCTTGTTTGGTCTGGGGCAGGGGTCTAATGAAAAACTGTTTTTT. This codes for CASSLFGLGQGSNEKLFF.

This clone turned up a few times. CDR3 DNA: TGTGCCAGTGGGAAAGGCCTAGGATGGGACTACACCTTC. Amino acid sequence: CASGKGLGWDYTF. J is TRBJ1-2 and V is TRBV19; D not certain. This CDR3 has 13 amino acids. Trimming stripped 8 bases from V and 10 bases from J, with 20 bases between. Germline CDR1 LNHDA, CDR2 SQIVND (reference sequence).

In nucleotides, the CDR3 is TGCGCCAGCAGCCCGGTCGGGGACAGGAGCATCTTTACTTATAACACTGAAGCTTTCTTT. The encoded protein is CASSPVGDRSIFTYNTEAFF. V usage is TRBV5-1 and J usage is TRBJ1-1; the match to TRBD1 covers 8 bases. From germline, CDR1 is SGHRS and CDR2 YFSETQ. The V and J ends lost 4 bases and 2 bases, in that order; junction bases with no gene match: 22. The CDR3 sequence is 20 residues long. Full variable domain (rest looked up from reference TRBV5-1 and TRBJ1-1): KAGVTQTPRYLIKTRGQQVTLSCSPISGHRSVSWYQQTPGQGLQFLFEYFSETQRNKGNFPGRFSGRQFSNSRSEMNVSTLELGDSALYLCASSPVGDRSIFTYNTEAFFGQGTRLTVV.

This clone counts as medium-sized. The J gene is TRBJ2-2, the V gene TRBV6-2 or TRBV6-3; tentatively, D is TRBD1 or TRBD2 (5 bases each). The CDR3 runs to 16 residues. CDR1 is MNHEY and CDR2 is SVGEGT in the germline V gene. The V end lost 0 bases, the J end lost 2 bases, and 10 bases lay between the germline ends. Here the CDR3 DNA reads TGTGCCAGCAGTTACTCGGGGCGGGCCAACACCGGGGAGCTGTTTTTT. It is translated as CASSYSGRANTGELFF.

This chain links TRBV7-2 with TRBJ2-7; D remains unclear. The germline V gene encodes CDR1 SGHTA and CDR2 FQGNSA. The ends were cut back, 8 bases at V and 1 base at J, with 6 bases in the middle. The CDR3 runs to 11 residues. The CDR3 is CASAQSYEQYF. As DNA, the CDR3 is TGTGCCAGCGCCCAGTCCTACGAGCAGTACTTC.

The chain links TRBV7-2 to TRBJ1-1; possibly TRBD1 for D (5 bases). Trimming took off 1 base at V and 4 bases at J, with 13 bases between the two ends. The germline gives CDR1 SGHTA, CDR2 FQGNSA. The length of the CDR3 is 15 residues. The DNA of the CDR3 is TGTGCCAGCAGCTTAGGTTGGGGGGGTGTCACTGAAGCTTTCTTT. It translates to CASSLGWGGVTEAFF.

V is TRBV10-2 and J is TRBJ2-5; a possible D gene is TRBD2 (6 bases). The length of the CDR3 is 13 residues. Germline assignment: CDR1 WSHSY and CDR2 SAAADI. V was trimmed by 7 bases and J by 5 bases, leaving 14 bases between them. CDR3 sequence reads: CASTFDRGETQYF. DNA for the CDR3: TGCGCCAGCACCTTCGATCGGGGGGAGACCCAGTACTTC.

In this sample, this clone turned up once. In DNA, the CDR3 is TGTGCCAGTAGGGGGGGCCCCCCGGTTGAAGCTTTCTTT. Translation: CASRGGPPVEAFF. The chain couples TRBV19 to TRBJ1-1, with D perhaps TRBD1 (6 bases). Germline CDR1 reads LNHDA; CDR2 reads SQIVND (reference sequence). V was shortened by 6 bases and J by 7 bases, with 15 bases between the two germline ends. The CDR3 totals 13 residues.

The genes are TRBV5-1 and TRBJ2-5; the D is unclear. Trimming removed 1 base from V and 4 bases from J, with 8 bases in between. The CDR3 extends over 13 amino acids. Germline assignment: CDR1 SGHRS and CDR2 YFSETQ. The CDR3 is CASSLRWLETQYF. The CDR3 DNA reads TGCGCCAGCAGCTTGCGCTGGTTAGAGACCCAGTACTTC. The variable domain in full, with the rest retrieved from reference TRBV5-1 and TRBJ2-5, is KAGVTQTPRYLIKTRGQQVTLSCSPISGHRSVSWYQQTPGQGLQFLFEYFSETQRNKGNFPGRFSGRQFSNSRSEMNVSTLELGDSALYLCASSLRWLETQYFGPGTRLLVL.